This T cell receptor (beta chain) was documented in a study of T cells in women clearing cervical HPV infection. Study results and limitations: It is unknown whether associations predate infection; no effector/memory or HPV-specific sorting. Richness plus V gene abundances separated cases from controls with AUC roughly 0.83. TRBV6-7 abundance was lower in cases than controls (around 0.1% versus 0.15%).

Profiling relied on immunoSEQ multiplex PCR, and the TCRdb table lists in-frame clones only, not all of them. This repertoire comprises around 15,000 clones; its ten largest clones make up roughly 6.8%. About this clone itself: The antigen is not known. Sequencing ends 3 residues short of the CDR3 end; the germline J gene provides the rest.

The CDR3 is 16 amino acids. From germline, CDR1 is SGHNT and CDR2 YYREEE (reference sequence). Between the trimmed V and J ends, which lost 5 bases and 2 bases, there was a span of 14 bases. The J gene is TRBJ1-6, the V gene TRBV5-4; D may be TRBD1 (6 bases). The sequenced material came from blood buffy coat. This clonotype was obtained from a woman aged 18 to 69 with a cervical HPV16 infection that either progressed to CIN3+ or cleared (not recorded which). The part of the CDR3 DNA that was read is TGTGCCAGCAGTTCACAGGGTGACCCCTATAATTCACCC. As protein: CASSSQGDPYNSP. The CDR3 as a whole reads CASSSQGDPYNSPLHF.